A selection of T cell receptor beta chains follows, all from one sample in a study of T cells after yellow fever vaccination. TCRdb re-called the 5' RACE reads through MiXCR, storing one row per CDR3 protein. The sample records 300,000 to 350,000 distinct CDR3 sequences, around 3.9% being singletons. Here the sequenced sample was PBMCs, taken 5 days after the yellow fever booster vaccination. The receptors were gathered from a man aged 18 to 29 who received the YFV17D yellow fever vaccine. Each CDR3 is given with its conserved first and last residue. Each record gives: D gene, J gene, clone size, V gene, CDR3 DNA, CDR3 protein. D genes are given only for firm matches. Some rows have no size entry. The others give once, few or many, or a class for an expanded clone.

. | TRBJ2-7 | many | TRBV20-1 | TGCAGTGCCGAGGGTGAGGACAGCCGGAGGGACGAGCAGTACTTC | CSAEGEDSRRDEQYF
TRBD2 | TRBJ2-2 | . | TRBV29-1 | TGCAGCGTGCACCACCCCCGGGCGGGGGGGACCACCGGGGAGCTGTTTTTT | CSVHHPRAGGTTGELFF
. | TRBJ1-5 | . | TRBV20-1 | TGCAGTGCACGTCGACAGCCAGATCAGCCCCAGCATTTT | CSARRQPDQPQHF
. | TRBJ1-2 | few | TRBV30 | TGTGCCTGGAGAACCTCCGGGGCGAATAACTATGGCTACACCTTC | CAWRTSGANNYGYTF
. | TRBJ1-5 | few | TRBV21-1 | TGTGCCAGCAGCCGGGACAACAATCAGCCCCAGCATTTT | CASSRDNNQPQHF
. | TRBJ1-1 | . | TRBV19 | TGTGCCAGTAGCCCCATAATGCGATCAGCTGAAGCTTTCTTT | CASSPIMRSAEAFF
TRBD2 | TRBJ2-1 | . | TRBV2 | TGTGCCAGCAAGGTAGCGGGGGGCAATGAGCAGTTCTTC | CASKVAGGNEQFF
TRBD2 | TRBJ2-5 | many | TRBV4-2 | TGTGCCAGCAGCCAAGAACTAGCGGGGGGAGTTGAAGAGACCCAGTACTTC | CASSQELAGGVEETQYF
. | TRBJ1-1 | . | TRBV4-1 | TGCGCCAGCAGCCAAGCTCAGCTTGTTGAAGCTTTCTTT | CASSQAQLVEAFF
. | TRBJ1-3 | few | TRBV5-1 | TGCGCCAGCAGCTTCCGGGGGGACTCTGGAAACACCATATATTTT | CASSFRGDSGNTIYF
. | TRBJ2-7 | . | TRBV6-5 | TGTGCCAGCAGTTACCGTCCGGACGTATACGAGCAGTACTTC | CASSYRPDVYEQYF
TRBD2 | TRBJ2-1 | . | TRBV28 | TGTGCCAGCAGCCCCCCGGGGGAGGGGTACAATGAGCAGTTCTTC | CASSPPGEGYNEQFF